This T cell receptor beta chain is drawn from a study of glioma-infiltrating T cells. This clonotype was seen many times. Its specificity is unknown. Study-wide findings and caveats: Gliomas, especially low-grade, showed above-expected tissue-blood divergence; non-neoplastic patients showed below.

TCR alpha and beta CDR3 regions were amplified from RNA using iRepertoire nested multiplex PCR. Input was roughly 85-400 ng of tissue mRNA or PBMC total RNA. TCRdb analysed the multiplex PCR reads with MiXCR anew, one entry per CDR3 protein. Here the sample spans 150,000 to 200,000 distinct CDR3 sequences, about 40% being singletons. This CDR3 has 14 residues. V shed 6 bases and J shed 0 bases, with 11 bases lying between them. CDR1 and CDR2 from the germline V gene are DFQATT and SNEGSKA (reference sequence). Material for sequencing was glioma tissue, nonneoplastic brain tissue, or PBMCs (not recorded which). This chain uses TRBV20-1 with TRBJ1-4; D gene uncertain. The source of this sequence is a human donor with low-grade glioma or glioblastoma, undergoing nonglioma brain surgery, or in good health (not recorded which). CDR3 region: CSARPGATNEKLFF. The CDR3 nucleotides read TGCAGTGCCCGACCAGGTGCAACTAATGAAAAACTGTTTTTT.